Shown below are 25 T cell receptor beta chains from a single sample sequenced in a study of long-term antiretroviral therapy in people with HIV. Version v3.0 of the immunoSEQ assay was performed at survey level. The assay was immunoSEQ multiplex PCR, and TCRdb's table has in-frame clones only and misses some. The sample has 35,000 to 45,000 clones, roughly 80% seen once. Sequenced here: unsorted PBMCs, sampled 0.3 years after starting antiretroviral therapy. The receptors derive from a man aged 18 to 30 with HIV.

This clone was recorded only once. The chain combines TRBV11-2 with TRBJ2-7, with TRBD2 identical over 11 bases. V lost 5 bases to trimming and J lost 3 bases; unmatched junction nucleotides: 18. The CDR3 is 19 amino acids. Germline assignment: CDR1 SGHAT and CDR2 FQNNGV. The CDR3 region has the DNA TGTGCCAGCAGCCTTTCGACTAGCGGGACCCTCCGGTTTTTCTACGAGCAGTACTTC. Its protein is CASSLSTSGTLRFFYEQYF.

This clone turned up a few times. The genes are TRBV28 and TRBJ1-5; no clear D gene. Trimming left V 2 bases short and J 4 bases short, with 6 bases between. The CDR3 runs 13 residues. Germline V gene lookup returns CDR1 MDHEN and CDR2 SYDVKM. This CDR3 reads CASSLSFNQPQHF. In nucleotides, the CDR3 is TGTGCCAGCAGTTTAAGTTTTAATCAGCCCCAGCATTTT.

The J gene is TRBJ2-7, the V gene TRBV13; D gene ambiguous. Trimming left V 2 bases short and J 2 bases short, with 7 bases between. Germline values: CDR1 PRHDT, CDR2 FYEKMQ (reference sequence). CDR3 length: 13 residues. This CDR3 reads CASSLTATYEQYF. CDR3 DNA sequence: TGTGCCAGCAGCTTAACGGCTACCTACGAGCAGTACTTC.

In DNA form, the CDR3 reads TGTGCCAGCAGCTCCCGGCGACTAGCGGAGGCGAACACCGGGGAGCTGTTTTTT. The encoded protein is CASSSRRLAEANTGELFF. The chain carries TRBV11-3 and TRBJ2-2; 9 bases agree with TRBD2. The V segment lost 4 bases and the J segment 0 bases; nucleotides outside the gene matches: 9. This CDR3 spans 18 amino acids. Germline CDR1 SGHNT, CDR2 YENEEA.

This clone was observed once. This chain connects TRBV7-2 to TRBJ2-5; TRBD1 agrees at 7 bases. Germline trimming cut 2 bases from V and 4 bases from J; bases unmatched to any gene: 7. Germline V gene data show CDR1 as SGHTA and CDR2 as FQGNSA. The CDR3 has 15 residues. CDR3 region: CASSLFQGVGETQYF. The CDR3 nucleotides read TGTGCCAGCAGCTTATTCCAGGGGGTCGGAGAGACCCAGTACTTC. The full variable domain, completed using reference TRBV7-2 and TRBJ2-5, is GAGVSQSPSNKVTEKGKDVELRCDPISGHTALYWYRQSLGQGLEFLIYFQGNSAPDKSGLPSDRFSAERTGGSVSTLTIQRTQQEDSAVYLCASSLFQGVGETQYFGPGTRLLVL.

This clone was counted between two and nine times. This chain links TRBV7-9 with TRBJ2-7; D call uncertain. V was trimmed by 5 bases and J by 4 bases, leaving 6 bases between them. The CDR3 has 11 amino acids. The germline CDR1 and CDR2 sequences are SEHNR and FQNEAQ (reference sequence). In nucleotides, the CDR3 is TGTGCCAGCAGCCGTGGATACGAGCAGTACTTC. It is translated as CASSRGYEQYF.

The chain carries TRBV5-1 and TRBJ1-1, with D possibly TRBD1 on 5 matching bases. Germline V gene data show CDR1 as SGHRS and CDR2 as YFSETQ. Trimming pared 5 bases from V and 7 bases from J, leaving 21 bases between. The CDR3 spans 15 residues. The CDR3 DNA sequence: TGCGCCAGCAGTTTCTCTTCGGGGACTTCGGGTGAAGCTTTCTTT. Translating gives CASSFSSGTSGEAFF.

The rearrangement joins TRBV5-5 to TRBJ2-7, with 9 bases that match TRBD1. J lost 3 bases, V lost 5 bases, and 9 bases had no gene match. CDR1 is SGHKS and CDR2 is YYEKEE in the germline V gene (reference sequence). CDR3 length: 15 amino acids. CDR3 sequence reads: CASSFTPGQGYEQYF. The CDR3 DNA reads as TGTGCCAGCAGTTTTACACCGGGACAGGGCTACGAGCAGTACTTC.

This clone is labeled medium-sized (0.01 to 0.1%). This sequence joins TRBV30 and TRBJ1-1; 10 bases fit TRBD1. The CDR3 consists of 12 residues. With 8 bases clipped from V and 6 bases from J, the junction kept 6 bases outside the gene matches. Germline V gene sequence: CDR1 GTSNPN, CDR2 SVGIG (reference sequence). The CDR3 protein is CAAGQGFAEAFF. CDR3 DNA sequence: TGTGCCGCGGGACAGGGGTTTGCTGAAGCTTTCTTT.

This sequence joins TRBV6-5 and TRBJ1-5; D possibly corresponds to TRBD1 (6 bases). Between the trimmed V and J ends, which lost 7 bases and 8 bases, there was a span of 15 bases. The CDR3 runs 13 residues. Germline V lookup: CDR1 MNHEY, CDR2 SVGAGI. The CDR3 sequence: CASNPQGFEPQHF. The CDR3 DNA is TGTGCCAGCAATCCACAGGGCTTCGAGCCCCAGCATTTT.

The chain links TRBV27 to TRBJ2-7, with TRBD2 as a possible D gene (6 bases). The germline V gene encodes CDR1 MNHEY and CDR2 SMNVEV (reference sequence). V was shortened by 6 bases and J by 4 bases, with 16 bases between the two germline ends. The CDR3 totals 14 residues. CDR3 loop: CASSQEEGTYEQYF. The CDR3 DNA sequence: TGTGCCAGCAGCCAAGAGGAGGGTACATACGAGCAGTACTTC.

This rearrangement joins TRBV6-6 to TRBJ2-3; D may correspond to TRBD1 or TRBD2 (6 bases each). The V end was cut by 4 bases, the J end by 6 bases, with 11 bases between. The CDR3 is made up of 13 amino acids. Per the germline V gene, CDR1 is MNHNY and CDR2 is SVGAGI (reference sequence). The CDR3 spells CASSFPGGDTQYF. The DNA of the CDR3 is TGTGCCAGCAGTTTCCCCGGGGGCGATACGCAGTATTTT.

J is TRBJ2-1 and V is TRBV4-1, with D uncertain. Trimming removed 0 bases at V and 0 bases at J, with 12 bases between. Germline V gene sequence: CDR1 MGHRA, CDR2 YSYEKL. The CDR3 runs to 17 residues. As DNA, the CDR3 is TGCGCCAGCAGCCAAGACCCATTGGGTAGCTCCTACAATGAGCAGTTCTTC. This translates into CASSQDPLGSSYNEQFF.

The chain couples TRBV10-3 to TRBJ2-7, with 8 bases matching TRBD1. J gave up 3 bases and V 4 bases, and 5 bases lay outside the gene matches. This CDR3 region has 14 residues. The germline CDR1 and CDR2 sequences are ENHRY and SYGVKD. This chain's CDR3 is CAISGGQGDYEQYF. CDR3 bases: TGTGCCATCAGTGGTGGACAGGGAGACTACGAGCAGTACTTC.

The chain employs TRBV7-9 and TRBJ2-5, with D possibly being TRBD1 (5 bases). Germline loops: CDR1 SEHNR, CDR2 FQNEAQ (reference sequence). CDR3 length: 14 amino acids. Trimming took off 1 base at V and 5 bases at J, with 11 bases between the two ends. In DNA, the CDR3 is TGTGCCAGCAGCTTAGGGATGGCAGGGGAGACCCAGTACTTC. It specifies CASSLGMAGETQYF.

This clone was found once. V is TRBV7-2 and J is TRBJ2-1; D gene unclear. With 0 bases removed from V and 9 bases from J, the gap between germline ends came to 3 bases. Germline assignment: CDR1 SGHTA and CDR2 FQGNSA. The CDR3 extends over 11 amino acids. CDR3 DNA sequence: TGTGCCAGCAGCTTAGCTTTTGAGCAGTTCTTC. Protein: CASSLAFEQFF.

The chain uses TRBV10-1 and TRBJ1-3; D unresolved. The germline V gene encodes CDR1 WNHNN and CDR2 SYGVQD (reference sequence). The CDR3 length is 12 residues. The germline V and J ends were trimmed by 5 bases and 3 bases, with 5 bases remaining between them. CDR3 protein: CASSRDGNTIYF. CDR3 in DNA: TGCGCCAGCAGTAGGGATGGAAACACCATATATTTT.

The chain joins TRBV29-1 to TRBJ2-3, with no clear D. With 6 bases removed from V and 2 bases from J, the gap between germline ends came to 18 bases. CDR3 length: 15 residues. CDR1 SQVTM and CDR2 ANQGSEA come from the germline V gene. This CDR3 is CSVQFSGSSTDTQYF. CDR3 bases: TGCAGCGTCCAATTCTCCGGTTCCTCCACAGATACGCAGTATTTT.

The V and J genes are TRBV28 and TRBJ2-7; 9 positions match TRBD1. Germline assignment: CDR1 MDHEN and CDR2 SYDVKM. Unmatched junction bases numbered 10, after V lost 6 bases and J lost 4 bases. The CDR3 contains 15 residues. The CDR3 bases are TGTGCCAGCAGCAATGCAGGGGACAGGGTGTACGAGCAGTACTTC. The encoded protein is CASSNAGDRVYEQYF.

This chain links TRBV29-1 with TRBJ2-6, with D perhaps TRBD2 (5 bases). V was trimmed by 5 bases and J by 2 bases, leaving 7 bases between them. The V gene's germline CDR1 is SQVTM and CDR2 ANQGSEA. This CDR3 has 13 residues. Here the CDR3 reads CSVRTAGANVLTF. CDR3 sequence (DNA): TGCAGCGTTCGGACTGCTGGGGCCAACGTCCTGACTTTC.

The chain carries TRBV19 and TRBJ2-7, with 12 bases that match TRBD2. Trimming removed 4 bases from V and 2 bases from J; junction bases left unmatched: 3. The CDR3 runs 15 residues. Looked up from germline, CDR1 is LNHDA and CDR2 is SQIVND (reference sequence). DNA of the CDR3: TGTGCCAGTAGTACTAGCGGGGGGGCCACCTACGAGCAGTACTTC. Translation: CASSTSGGATYEQYF.

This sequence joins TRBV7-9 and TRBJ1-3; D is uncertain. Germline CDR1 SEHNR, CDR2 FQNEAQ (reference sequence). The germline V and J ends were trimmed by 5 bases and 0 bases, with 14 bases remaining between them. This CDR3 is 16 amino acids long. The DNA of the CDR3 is TGTGCCAGCAGCCCACCGGACCGGAGCTCTGGAAACACCATATATTTT. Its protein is CASSPPDRSSGNTIYF.

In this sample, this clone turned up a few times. CDR3 sequence reads: CASSLGGTNYGYTF. The CDR3 DNA sequence: TGTGCCAGCAGCTTAGGAGGGACCAACTATGGCTACACCTTC. This chain uses TRBV11-2 with TRBJ1-2; possible D gene TRBD1, 5 bases. The V end lost 1 base, the J end lost 2 bases, and 8 bases lay between the germline ends. Germline CDR1 and CDR2: SGHAT and FQNNGV. The CDR3 is made up of 14 amino acids.

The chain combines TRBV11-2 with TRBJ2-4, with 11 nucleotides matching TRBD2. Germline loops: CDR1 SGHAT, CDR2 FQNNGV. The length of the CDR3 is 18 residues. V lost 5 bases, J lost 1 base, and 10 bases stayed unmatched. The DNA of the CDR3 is TGTGCCAGCAGCAGCAGTAGCGGGAGGGCCGTCGCCAAAAACATTCAGTACTTC. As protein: CASSSSSGRAVAKNIQYF.

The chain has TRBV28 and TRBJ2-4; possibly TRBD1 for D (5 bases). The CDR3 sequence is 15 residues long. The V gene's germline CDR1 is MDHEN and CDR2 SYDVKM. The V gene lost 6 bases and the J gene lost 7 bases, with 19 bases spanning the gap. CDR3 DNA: TGTGCCAGCAGCCTCGACAGCCGGGTATACAACATTCAGTACTTC. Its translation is CASSLDSRVYNIQYF. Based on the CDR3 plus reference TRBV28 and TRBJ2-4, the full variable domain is DVKVTQSSRYLVKRTGEKVFLECVQDMDHENMFWYRQDPGLGLRLIYFSYDVKMKEKGDIPEGYSVSREKKERFSLILESASTNQTSMYLCASSLDSRVYNIQYFGAGTRLSVL.